Each of the 2 T cell receptor beta chains below was sequenced from the same sample in a study of T cell responses to AZD1222 COVID-19 vaccine. The repertoire was sequenced with immunoSEQ multiplex PCR; TCRdb's copy has only in-frame clones and lacks some. The sample contains about 120,000 clones, 90% to 95% of which appear only once. The input for sequencing was peripheral blood, taken on day 0 of AZD1222 vaccination. These receptors all come from an adult in good health.

The CDR3 loop reads CASSVGTAKNNEQFF. CDR3 nucleotides: TGTGCCAGCAGCGTCGGGACAGCAAAGAACAATGAGCAGTTCTTC. V gene TRBV5-8 combines with J gene TRBJ2-1, with 7 bases fitting TRBD1. V was clipped by 4 bases and J by 5 bases; unmatched bases: 9. Germline CDR1 and CDR2: SGHTS and YDEGEE. The CDR3 runs 15 residues.

The CDR3 DNA is TGTGCCAGTAGTTGGAGGGCCAACTATGGCTACACCTTC. Translated: CASSWRANYGYTF. The chain carries TRBV19 and TRBJ1-2; unclear D gene. Germline V gene sequence: CDR1 LNHDA, CDR2 SQIVND (reference sequence). V lost 5 bases to trimming and J lost 2 bases, with 9 bases between them. This CDR3 region has 13 residues.